These T cell receptor beta chains were read from a single sample in a study of response to subunit inactivated influenza vaccine. MiXCR was run by TCRdb on the RT-PCR reads, yielding one entry per CDR3 protein. The data show fewer than 350,000 distinct CDR3 sequences, 20% to 25% seen once. The material was PBMCs from blood, obtained 21 months after vaccination. Receptor source: a man aged 45 to 75 who received an inactivated influenza vaccine. Both conserved end residues are part of each CDR3. The D gene is left open where the match is weak. Size values are once, few and many counts, or a class for expanded clones, and some rows have none.

J: TRBJ1-1
D: -
V: TRBV20-1
size: many
DNA: TGCAGTGCTAGACAGACAACTATGAACACTGAAGCTTTCTTT
CDR3: CSARQTTMNTEAFF

J: TRBJ2-2
D: TRBD1
V: TRBV5-1
size: -
DNA: TGCGCCAGCAGCAGGGGACAGGAGGGGTCGACCGGGGAGCTGTTTTTT
CDR3: CASSRGQEGSTGELFF

J: TRBJ2-7
D: TRBD1
V: TRBV5-5
size: -
DNA: TGTGCCAGCAGCGAGCGGACAGGCTCCTACGAGCAGTACTTC
CDR3: CASSERTGSYEQYF

J: TRBJ2-1
D: -
V: TRBV10-3
size: few
DNA: TGTGCCATCAGTGAGGGACTACCCGACAATGAGCAGTTCTTC
CDR3: CAISEGLPDNEQFF

J: TRBJ2-3
D: -
V: TRBV27
size: few
DNA: TGTGCCAGCCGTACTCGGAATCCAGGGAGGGATACGCAGTATTTT
CDR3: CASRTRNPGRDTQYF

J: TRBJ1-5
D: -
V: TRBV12-3/TRBV12-4
size: many
DNA: TGTGCCACGGCGGGGTATGGCAATCAGCCCCAGCATTTT
CDR3: CATAGYGNQPQHF

J: TRBJ2-5
D: TRBD1
V: TRBV6-5
size: once
DNA: TGTGCCAGTCGGGACAGGCAAGAGACCCAGTACTTC
CDR3: CASRDRQETQYF

J: TRBJ1-5
D: -
V: TRBV12-3/TRBV12-4
size: -
DNA: TGTGCCAGCAGTTTAGGCCGGATCAATCAGCCCCAGCATTTT
CDR3: CASSLGRINQPQHF

J: TRBJ1-1
D: TRBD1
V: TRBV6-1
size: few
DNA: TGTGCCAGCGGGCTGACAGGGGGCGACACTGAAGCTTTCTTT
CDR3: CASGLTGGDTEAFF

J: TRBJ2-2
D: TRBD2
V: TRBV4-2
size: few
DNA: TGTGCCAGCAGCCAAGGACTAGCGGGAGGGACCGGGGAGCTGTTTTTT
CDR3: CASSQGLAGGTGELFF

J: TRBJ2-7
D: -
V: TRBV7-8
size: -
DNA: TGTGCCAGCAGCTTACGGGGAATTTTAACCTACGAGCAGTACTTC
CDR3: CASSLRGILTYEQYF

J: TRBJ1-5
D: -
V: TRBV3-1
size: -
DNA: TGTGCCAGCAGCCAAGATTCGGACGGCCTGTGGCCCCAGCGTTTT
CDR3: CASSQDSDGLWPQRF

J: TRBJ2-1
D: TRBD2
V: TRBV19
size: few
DNA: TGTGCCAGTAGTATAGGGACTAGCATTTCCAATGAGCAGTTCTTC
CDR3: CASSIGTSISNEQFF

J: TRBJ1-5
D: TRBD1
V: TRBV10-2
size: -
DNA: TGCGCCAGCACCTTGACAGGGGACCAGCCCCAGCATTTT
CDR3: CASTLTGDQPQHF

J: TRBJ2-7
D: -
V: TRBV5-1
size: -
DNA: TGCGCCAGCAGCTTGTCCGCGGGGGCCGCCTTCTACGAGCAGTACTTC
CDR3: CASSLSAGAAFYEQYF

J: TRBJ1-1
D: TRBD1
V: TRBV5-4
size: -
DNA: TGTGCCAGCAGCACGGACAGGGGGCGTACTGAAGCTTTCTTT
CDR3: CASSTDRGRTEAFF

J: TRBJ2-1
D: TRBD2
V: TRBV7-3
size: -
DNA: TGTGCCAGCAGCTGGGTAGCGGGAGGGCCTGGGAATGAGCAGTTCTTC
CDR3: CASSWVAGGPGNEQFF

J: TRBJ1-2
D: -
V: TRBV27
size: -
DNA: TGTGCCAGCAGTTTATCGGCAGGGATCTATGGCTACACCTTC
CDR3: CASSLSAGIYGYTF

J: TRBJ2-5
D: TRBD2
V: TRBV5-5
size: -
DNA: TGTGCCAGCAGCTTGGAGGGTGGGGGGGTGACCCAGTACTTC
CDR3: CASSLEGGGVTQYF

J: TRBJ2-1
D: TRBD1
V: TRBV15
size: -
DNA: TGTGCCACCAGCATTCGGGGACAGGGGGTTGAGCAGTTCTTC
CDR3: CATSIRGQGVEQFF

J: TRBJ2-3
D: -
V: TRBV10-3
size: -
DNA: TGTGCCGTGGGGTCAGCCACAGATACGCAGTATTTT
CDR3: CAVGSATDTQYF

J: TRBJ2-1
D: TRBD2
V: TRBV28
size: -
DNA: TGTGCCAGCAGTGCTTGGCTAGCGGGAGGACAAGCCCTGAATGAGCAGTTATTC
CDR3: CASSAWLAGGQALNEQLF

J: TRBJ1-4
D: -
V: TRBV5-5
size: few
DNA: TGTGCCAGCAGTCGAGACAGATCAACTAATGAAAAACTGTTTTTT
CDR3: CASSRDRSTNEKLFF

J: TRBJ2-7
D: -
V: TRBV18
size: -
DNA: TGTGCCAGCTCACCGGACCGCGACTACGAGCAGTACTTC
CDR3: CASSPDRDYEQYF

J: TRBJ1-6
D: -
V: TRBV5-6
size: many
DNA: TGTGCCAGCAGCTGGGCCTATCTAGGCCAAGACTCACCCCTCCACTTT
CDR3: CASSWAYLGQDSPLHF

J: TRBJ1-2
D: TRBD1
V: TRBV5-4
size: many
DNA: TGTGCCAGCAGCCCCCGGGACAGGGGTTATGGCTACACCTTC
CDR3: CASSPRDRGYGYTF

J: TRBJ1-1
D: -
V: TRBV7-9
size: many
DNA: TGTGCCAGCAGCTTAGGGGACCGAAGCGAAGCTTTCTTT
CDR3: CASSLGDRSEAFF

J: TRBJ1-6
D: -
V: TRBV20-1
size: few
DNA: TGCAGTGCTAGAGATTGGGCAGAGAATTCACCCCTCCACTTT
CDR3: CSARDWAENSPLHF

J: TRBJ2-7
D: -
V: TRBV28
size: -
DNA: TGTGCCAGCAGTTTAAGGGACACGGAAGGCTCCTACGAGCAGTACTTC
CDR3: CASSLRDTEGSYEQYF